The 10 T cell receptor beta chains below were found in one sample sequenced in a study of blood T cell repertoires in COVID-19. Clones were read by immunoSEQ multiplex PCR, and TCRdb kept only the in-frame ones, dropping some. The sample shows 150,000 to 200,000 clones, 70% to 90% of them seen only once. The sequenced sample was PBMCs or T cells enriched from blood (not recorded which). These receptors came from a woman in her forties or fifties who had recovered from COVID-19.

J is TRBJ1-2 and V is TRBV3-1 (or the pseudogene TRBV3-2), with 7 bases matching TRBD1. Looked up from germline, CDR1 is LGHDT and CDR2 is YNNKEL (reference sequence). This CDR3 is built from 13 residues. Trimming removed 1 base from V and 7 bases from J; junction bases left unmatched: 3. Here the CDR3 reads CASSQGQGGGYTF. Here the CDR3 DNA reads TGTGCCAGCAGCCAAGGACAGGGAGGTGGCTACACCTTC.

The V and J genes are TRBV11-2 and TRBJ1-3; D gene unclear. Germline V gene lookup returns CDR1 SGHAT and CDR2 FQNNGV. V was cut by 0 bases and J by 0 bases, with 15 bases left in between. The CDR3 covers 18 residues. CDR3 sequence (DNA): TGTGCCAGCAGCTTAGATCAGGCACGTCTTCTCTCTGGAAACACCATATATTTT. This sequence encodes CASSLDQARLLSGNTIYF.

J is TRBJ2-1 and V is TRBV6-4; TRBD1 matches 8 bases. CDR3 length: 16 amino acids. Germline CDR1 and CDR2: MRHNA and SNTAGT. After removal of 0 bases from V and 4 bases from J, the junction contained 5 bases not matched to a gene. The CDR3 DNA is TGTGCCAGCAGTGACTCGAGGACAGGGTCTTACAATGAGCAGTTCTTC. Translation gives CASSDSRTGSYNEQFF.

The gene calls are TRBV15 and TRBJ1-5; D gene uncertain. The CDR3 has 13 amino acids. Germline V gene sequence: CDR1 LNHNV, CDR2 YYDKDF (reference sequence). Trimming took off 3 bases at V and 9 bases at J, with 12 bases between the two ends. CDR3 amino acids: CATSRRVGGPQHF. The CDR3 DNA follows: TGTGCCACCAGCAGGAGGGTGGGAGGGCCCCAGCATTTT.

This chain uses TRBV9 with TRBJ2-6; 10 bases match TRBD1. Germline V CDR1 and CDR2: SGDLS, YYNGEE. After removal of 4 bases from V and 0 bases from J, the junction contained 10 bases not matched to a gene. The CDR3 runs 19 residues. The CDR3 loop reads CASSPRGQGFLSGANVLTF. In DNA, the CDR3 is TGTGCCAGCAGCCCCAGGGGACAGGGGTTCCTCTCTGGGGCCAACGTCCTGACTTTC.

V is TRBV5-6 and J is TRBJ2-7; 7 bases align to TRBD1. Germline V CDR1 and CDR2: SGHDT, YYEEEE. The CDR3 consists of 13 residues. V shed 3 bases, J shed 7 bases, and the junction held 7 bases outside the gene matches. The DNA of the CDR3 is TGTGCCAGCAGCTCGACAGGGTTTCGGGAGCAGTACGTC. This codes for CASSSTGFREQYV.

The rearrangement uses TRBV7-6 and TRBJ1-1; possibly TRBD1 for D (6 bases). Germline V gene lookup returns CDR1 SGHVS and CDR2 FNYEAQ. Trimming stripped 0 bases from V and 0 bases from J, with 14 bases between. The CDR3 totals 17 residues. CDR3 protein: CASSLAPTGNMNTEAFF. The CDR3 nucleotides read TGTGCCAGCAGCTTAGCCCCGACAGGCAATATGAACACTGAAGCTTTCTTT.

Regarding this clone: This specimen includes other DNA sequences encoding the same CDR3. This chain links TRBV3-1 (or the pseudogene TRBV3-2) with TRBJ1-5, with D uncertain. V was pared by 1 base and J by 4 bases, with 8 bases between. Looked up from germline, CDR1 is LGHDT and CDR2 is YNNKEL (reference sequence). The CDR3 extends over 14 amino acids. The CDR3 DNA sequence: TGTGCCAGCAGCCAAGCGGGCGGGAATCAGCCCCAGCATTTT. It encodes CASSQAGGNQPQHF.

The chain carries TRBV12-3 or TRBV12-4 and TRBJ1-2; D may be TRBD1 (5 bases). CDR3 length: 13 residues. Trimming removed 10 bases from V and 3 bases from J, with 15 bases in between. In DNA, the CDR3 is TGTGCCACCCTAAAACGGGGGGACTATGGCTACACCTTC. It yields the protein CATLKRGDYGYTF.

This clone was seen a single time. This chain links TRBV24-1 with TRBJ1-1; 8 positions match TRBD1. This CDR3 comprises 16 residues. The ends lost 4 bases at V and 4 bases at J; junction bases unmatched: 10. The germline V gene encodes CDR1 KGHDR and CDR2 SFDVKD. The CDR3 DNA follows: TGTGCCACCAGTGACCCCACCCGGACAGGGAGCACTGAAGCTTTCTTT. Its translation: CATSDPTRTGSTEAFF.